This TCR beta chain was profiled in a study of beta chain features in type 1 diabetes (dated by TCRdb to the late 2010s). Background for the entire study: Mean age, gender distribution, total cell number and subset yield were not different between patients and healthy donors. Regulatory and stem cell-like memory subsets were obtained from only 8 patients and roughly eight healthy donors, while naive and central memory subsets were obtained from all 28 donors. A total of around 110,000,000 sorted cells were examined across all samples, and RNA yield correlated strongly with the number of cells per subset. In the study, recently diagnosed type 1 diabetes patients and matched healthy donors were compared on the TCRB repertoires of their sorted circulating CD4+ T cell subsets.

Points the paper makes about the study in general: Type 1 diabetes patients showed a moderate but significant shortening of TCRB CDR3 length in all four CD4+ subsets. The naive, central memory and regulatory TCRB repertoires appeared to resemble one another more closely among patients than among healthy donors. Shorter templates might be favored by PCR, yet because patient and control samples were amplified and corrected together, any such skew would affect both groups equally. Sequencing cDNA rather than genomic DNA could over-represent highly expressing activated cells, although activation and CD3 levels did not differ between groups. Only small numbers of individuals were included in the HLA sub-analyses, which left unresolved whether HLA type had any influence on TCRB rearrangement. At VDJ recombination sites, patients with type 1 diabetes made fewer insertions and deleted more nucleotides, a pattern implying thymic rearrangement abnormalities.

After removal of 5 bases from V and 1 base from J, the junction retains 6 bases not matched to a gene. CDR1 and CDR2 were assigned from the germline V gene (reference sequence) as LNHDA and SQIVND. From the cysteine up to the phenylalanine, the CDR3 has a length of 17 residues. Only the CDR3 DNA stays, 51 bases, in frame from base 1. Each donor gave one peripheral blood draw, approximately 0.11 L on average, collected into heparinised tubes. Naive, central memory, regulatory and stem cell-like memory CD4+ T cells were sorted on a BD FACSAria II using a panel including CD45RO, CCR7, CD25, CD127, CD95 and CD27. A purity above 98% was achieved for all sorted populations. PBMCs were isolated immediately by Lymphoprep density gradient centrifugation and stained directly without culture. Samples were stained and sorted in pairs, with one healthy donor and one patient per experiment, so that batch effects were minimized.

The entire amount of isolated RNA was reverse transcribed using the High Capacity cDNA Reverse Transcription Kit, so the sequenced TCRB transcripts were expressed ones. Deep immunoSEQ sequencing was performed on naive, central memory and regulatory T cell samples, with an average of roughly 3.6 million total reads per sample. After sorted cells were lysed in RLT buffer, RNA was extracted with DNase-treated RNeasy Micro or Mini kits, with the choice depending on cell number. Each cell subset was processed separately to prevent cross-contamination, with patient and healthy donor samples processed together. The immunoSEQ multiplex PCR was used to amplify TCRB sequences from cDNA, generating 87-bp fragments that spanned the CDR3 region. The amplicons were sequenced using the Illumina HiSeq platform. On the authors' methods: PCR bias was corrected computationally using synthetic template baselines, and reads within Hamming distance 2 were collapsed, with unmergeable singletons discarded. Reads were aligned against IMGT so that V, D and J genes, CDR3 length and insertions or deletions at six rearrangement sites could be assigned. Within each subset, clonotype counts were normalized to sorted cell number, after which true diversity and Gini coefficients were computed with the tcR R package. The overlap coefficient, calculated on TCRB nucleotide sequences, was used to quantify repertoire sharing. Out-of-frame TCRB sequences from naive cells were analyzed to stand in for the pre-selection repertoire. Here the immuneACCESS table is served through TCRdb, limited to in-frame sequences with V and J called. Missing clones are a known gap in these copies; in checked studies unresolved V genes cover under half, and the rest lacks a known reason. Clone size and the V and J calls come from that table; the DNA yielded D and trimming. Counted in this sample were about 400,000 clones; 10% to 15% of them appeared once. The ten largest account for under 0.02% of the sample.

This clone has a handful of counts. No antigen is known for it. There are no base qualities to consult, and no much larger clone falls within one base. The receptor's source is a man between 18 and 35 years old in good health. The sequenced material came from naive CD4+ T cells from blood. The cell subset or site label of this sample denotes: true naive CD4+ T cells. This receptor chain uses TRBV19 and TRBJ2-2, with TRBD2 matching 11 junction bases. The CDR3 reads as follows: CASSGSGTSGNTGELFF. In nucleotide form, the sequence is TGTGCCAGTAGTGGATCCGGGACTAGCGGGAACACCGGGGAGCTGTTTTTT.